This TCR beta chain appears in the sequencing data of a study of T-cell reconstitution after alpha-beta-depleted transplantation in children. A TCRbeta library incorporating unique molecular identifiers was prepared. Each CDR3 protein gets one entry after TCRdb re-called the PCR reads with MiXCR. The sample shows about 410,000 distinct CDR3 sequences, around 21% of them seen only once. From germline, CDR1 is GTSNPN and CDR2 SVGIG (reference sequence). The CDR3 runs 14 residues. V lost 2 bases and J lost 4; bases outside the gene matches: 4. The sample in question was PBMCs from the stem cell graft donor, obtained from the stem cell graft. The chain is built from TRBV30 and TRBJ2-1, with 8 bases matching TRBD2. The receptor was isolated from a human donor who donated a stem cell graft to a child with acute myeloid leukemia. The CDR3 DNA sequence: TGTGCCTGGAGTCGGCTAGCGGGTTACAATGAGCAGTTCTTC. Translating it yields CAWSRLAGYNEQFF.